The 8 T cell receptor beta chains presented below share a single source sample, sequenced in a study of T cell responses to AZD1222 COVID-19 vaccine. Clones were sequenced by immunoSEQ multiplex PCR, and TCRdb holds only the in-frame ones, with some missing. The sample contains roughly 160,000 clones, 88% of which appear only once. The source was peripheral blood, collected 28 days after the second AZD1222 dose. These receptor sequences come from an adult who received the AZD1222 COVID-19 vaccine.

The chain uses TRBV9 and TRBJ1-2; D ambiguous. Germline loops: CDR1 SGDLS, CDR2 YYNGEE. V was trimmed by 0 bases and J by 5 bases, leaving 8 bases between them. The CDR3 totals 13 residues. The CDR3 DNA follows: TGTGCCAGCAGCGTAGTCTCAGCGTATGGCTACACCTTC. This gives the protein CASSVVSAYGYTF.

The V and J genes are TRBV7-7 and TRBJ2-2, with D perhaps TRBD1 (7 bases). The CDR3 is made up of 14 amino acids. The germline V gene has CDR1 SSHAT and CDR2 FNYEAQ (reference sequence). V was shortened by 5 bases and J by 4 bases, with 11 bases between the two germline ends. The CDR3 region has the DNA TGTGCCAGCAGCCCTCAGGGGGGCACCGGGGAGCTGTTTTTT. Translating it yields CASSPQGGTGELFF.

The chain uses TRBV15 and TRBJ1-2, with D maybe TRBD1 (5 bases). The V end lost 0 bases, the J end lost 8 bases, and 16 bases lay between the germline ends. This CDR3 is built from 15 residues. Germline CDR1 LNHNV, CDR2 YYDKDF (reference sequence). CDR3 nucleotides: TGTGCCACCAGCAGAGATTTATCCGGGAGACAGGGCTACACCTTC. Protein product: CATSRDLSGRQGYTF.

The chain has TRBV6-2 or TRBV6-3 and TRBJ2-7; TRBD1 is a possible D gene (5 bases). The germline V gene encodes CDR1 MNHEY and CDR2 SVGEGT. The CDR3 sequence is 15 residues long. V was shortened by 6 bases and J by 0 bases, with 15 bases between the two germline ends. The CDR3 loop reads CASSPQVLTSYEQYF. The CDR3 coding sequence is TGTGCCAGCAGCCCACAGGTTCTTACCTCCTACGAGCAGTACTTC.

This clone was detected once. The V gene is TRBV18, the J gene TRBJ1-2, with D uncertain. Germline assignment: CDR1 KGHSH and CDR2 LQKENI. Trimming took off 2 bases at V and 7 bases at J, with 11 bases between the two ends. This CDR3 spans 13 amino acids. DNA for the CDR3: TGTGCCAGCTCACCAGAGGGCTTAGGTGGCTACACCTTC. It yields the protein CASSPEGLGGYTF. Complete variable domain (other parts from reference TRBV18 and TRBJ1-2): NAGVMQNPRHLVRRRGQEARLRCSPMKGHSHVYWYRQLPEEGLKFMVYLQKENIIDESGMPKERFSAEFPKEGPSILRIQQVVRGDSAAYFCASSPEGLGGYTFGSGTRLTVV.

The chain carries TRBV5-1 and TRBJ2-7; 8 bases are a match to TRBD2. This CDR3 has 13 amino acids. The junction had 7 bases not matched to a gene; V was cut back by 5 bases and J by 6 bases. CDR1 is SGHRS and CDR2 is YFSETQ in the germline V gene. The CDR3 nucleotides read TGCGCCAGCAGAATGGCTAGCGGGTTCGAGCAGTACTTC. Translation: CASRMASGFEQYF.

This chain uses TRBV19 with TRBJ1-2; D is unresolved. CDR3 length equals 15 residues. The germline V and J ends were trimmed by 6 bases and 4 bases, with 18 bases remaining between them. Germline-derived CDR1 and CDR2 are LNHDA and SQIVND (reference sequence). The CDR3 region is CASSLWTASFYGYTF. The CDR3 DNA follows: TGTGCCAGTAGCCTTTGGACGGCCTCATTCTATGGCTACACCTTC.

This chain links TRBV19 with TRBJ2-2; D is ambiguous. Per germline, CDR1 LNHDA and CDR2 SQIVND (reference sequence). V lost 8 bases and J lost 5, with 12 bases in between. The CDR3 consists of 13 residues. CDR3 residues: CASRPGETGELFF. DNA for the CDR3: TGTGCCAGTCGGCCAGGTGAAACCGGGGAGCTGTTTTTT. Using reference TRBV19 and TRBJ2-2 for the parts outside the CDR3, the full variable domain is DGGITQSPKYLFRKEGQNVTLSCEQNLNHDAMYWYRQDPGQGLRLIYYSQIVNDFQKGDIAEGYSVSREKKESFPLTVTSAQKNPTAFYLCASRPGETGELFFGEGSRLTVL.